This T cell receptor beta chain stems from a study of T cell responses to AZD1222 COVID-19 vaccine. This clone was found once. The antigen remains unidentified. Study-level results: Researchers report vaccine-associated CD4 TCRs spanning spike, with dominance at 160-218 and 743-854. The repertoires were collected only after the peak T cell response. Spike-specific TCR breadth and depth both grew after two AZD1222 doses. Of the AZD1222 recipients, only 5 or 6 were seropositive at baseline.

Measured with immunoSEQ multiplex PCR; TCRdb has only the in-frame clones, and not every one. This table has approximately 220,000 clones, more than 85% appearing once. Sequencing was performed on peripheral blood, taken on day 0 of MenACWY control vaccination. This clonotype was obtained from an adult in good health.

CDR3 sequence reads: CAGEKNTEAFF. CDR3 in DNA: TGTGCCGGGGAGAAGAACACTGAAGCTTTCTTT. The V gene is TRBV30, the J gene TRBJ1-1; D gene unclear. CDR3 length equals 11 residues. Per the germline V gene, CDR1 is GTSNPN and CDR2 is SVGIG (reference sequence). Trimming pared 8 bases from V and 1 base from J, leaving 8 bases between.